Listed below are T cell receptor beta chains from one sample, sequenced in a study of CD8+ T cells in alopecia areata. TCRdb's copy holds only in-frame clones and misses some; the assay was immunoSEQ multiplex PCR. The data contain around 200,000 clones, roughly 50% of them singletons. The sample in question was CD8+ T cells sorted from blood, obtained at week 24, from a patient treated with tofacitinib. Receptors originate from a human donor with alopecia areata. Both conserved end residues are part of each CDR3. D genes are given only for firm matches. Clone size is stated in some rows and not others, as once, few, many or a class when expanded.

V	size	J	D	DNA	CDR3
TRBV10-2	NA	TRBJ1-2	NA	TGCGCCAGCAGTGAGTCGGAGGGGAATGGCTACACCTTC	CASSESEGNGYTF
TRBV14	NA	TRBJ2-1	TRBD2	TGTGCCAGCAGCCCCTGGACTAGCGGACTTGAGCAGTTCTTC	CASSPWTSGLEQFF
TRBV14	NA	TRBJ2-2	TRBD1	TGTGCCAGCAGTTTCCGGGACAGGGGCACCGGGGAGCTGTTTTTT	CASSFRDRGTGELFF
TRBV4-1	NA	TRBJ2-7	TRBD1	TGCGCCAGCAGCCTATATCTGGGACAGGACTCCTACGAGCAGTACTTC	CASSLYLGQDSYEQYF
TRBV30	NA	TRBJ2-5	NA	TGTGCCTGGAGCGCCGACAGCCAAGAGACCCAGTACTTC	CAWSADSQETQYF
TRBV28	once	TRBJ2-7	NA	TGTGCCAGCACAATGAGGGGAGCCAATTACGAGCAGTACTTC	CASTMRGANYEQYF
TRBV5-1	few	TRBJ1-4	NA	TGCGCCAGCAGCGTGAACAGGGAACCAACTAATGAAAAACTGTTTTTT	CASSVNREPTNEKLFF
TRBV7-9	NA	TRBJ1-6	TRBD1	TGTGCCAGCAGCTCTCCCCTGACAGGGCGAAATTCACCCCTCCACTTT	CASSSPLTGRNSPLHF
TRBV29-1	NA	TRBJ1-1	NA	TGCAGCGTTGGGCTTCGGGAAGGATCGGACACTGAAGCTTTCTTT	CSVGLREGSDTEAFF
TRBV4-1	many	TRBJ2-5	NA	TGCGCCAGCAGCCAAGATGCGGGACAGAATTTCCAAGAGACCCAGTACTTC	CASSQDAGQNFQETQYF
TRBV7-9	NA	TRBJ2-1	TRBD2	TGTGCCAGCAGCTTAGCCCTGGGGACTAGCGGGAACAATGAGCAGTTCTTC	CASSLALGTSGNNEQFF
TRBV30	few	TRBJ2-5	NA	TGTGCCTGGAGTGATCAAGAGACCCAGTACTTC	CAWSDQETQYF
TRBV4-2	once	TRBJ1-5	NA	TGTGCCAGCAGCCAAGGACACCGTTCAGGGCCCCAGCATTTT	CASSQGHRSGPQHF
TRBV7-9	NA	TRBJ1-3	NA	TGTGCCAGCAGCCCTGGGTGGGCAGGCTCTGGAAACACCATATATTTT	CASSPGWAGSGNTIYF
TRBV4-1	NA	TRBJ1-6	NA	TGCGCCAGCGGGACAAACTATAATTCACCCCTCCACTTT	CASGTNYNSPLHF
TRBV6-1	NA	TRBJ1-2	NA	TGTGCCAGCAGTGAAAGACAGCTACCCTATGGCTACACCTTC	CASSERQLPYGYTF
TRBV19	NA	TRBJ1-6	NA	TGTGCCACCCGGGACACCTTTAGCTCCTATAATTCACCCCTCCACTTT	CATRDTFSSYNSPLHF
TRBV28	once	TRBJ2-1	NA	TGTGCCAGCAGGGGCGGGACCTTCTACAATGAGCAGTTCTTC	CASRGGTFYNEQFF
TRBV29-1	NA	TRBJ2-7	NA	TGCAGCGTTGAAGCTCAGGGCGGCGAGCAGTACTTC	CSVEAQGGEQYF
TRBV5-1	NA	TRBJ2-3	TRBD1	TGCGCCAGCAGCGTGATGGGACAGGTCCAATCGCACGCGCCCACAGATACGCAGTATTTT	CASSVMGQVQSHAPTDTQYF
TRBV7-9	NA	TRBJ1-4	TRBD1	TGTGCCAGCAGCCCGCGACAGGGGGCCGATGAAAAACTGTTTTTT	CASSPRQGADEKLFF
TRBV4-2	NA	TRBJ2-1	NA	TGTGCCAGCAGCCAGGAGGGGGGACTCGGCAATGAGCAGTTCTTC	CASSQEGGLGNEQFF
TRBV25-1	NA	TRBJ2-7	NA	TGTGCCAGCAGTGAAGGGAGCAGGGCGTACGAGCAGTACTTC	CASSEGSRAYEQYF
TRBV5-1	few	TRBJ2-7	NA	TGCGCCAGCAGCTCACTATACGAGCAGTACTTC	CASSSLYEQYF
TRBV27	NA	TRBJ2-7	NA	TGTGCCAGCAGTTTATTGCCGGGGAACGAGCAGTACTTC	CASSLLPGNEQYF